This TCR beta chain was obtained from a study of T-cell reconstitution after alpha-beta-depleted transplantation in children. Findings and caveats of the study: After transplant, high TCRbeta diversity at day 60 in some patients arose from surviving recipient T cells and thymic progenitors.

Unique molecular identifiers featured in how the TCRbeta library was prepared. TCRdb ran MiXCR on the PCR reads and lists one entry per CDR3 protein. The data hold approximately 630,000 distinct CDR3 sequences, with 10% to 15% observed a single time. The V gene's germline CDR1 is SGHRS and CDR2 YFSETQ. There are 16 residues in the CDR3. The V end was cut by 0 bases, the J end by 2 bases, with 15 bases between. As regards this clonotype: What it binds is unknown.

The chain combines TRBV5-1 with TRBJ2-7; perhaps TRBD2 as D (5 bases). This TCR was recovered from a girl aged 2-15 years with congenital amegakaryocytic thrombocytopenia, due to receive a stem cell transplant. The material sequenced was PBMCs, taken before TCRalphabeta/CD19-depleted stem cell transplant. Here the CDR3 reads CASSLAAGPSPYEQYF. For the CDR3, the DNA is TGCGCCAGCAGCTTGGCGGCGGGTCCGTCCCCCTACGAGCAGTACTTC.